A selection of T cell receptor beta chains follows, all from one sample in a study of T cell responses to AZD1222 COVID-19 vaccine. This table comes from immunoSEQ multiplex PCR, and its TCRdb copy is limited to in-frame clones, with some not included. The data hold 150,000 to 200,000 clones, with around 90% observed a single time. The sample was peripheral blood, taken 28 days after the second AZD1222 dose. The receptors were gathered from an adult who received the AZD1222 COVID-19 vaccine. The CDR3 runs from the conserved cysteine through the conserved F or W.

j_call v_call cdr3_aa
TRBJ1-2 TRBV4-1 CASSHSRQGAGYGYTF
TRBJ2-3 TRBV19 CASGRGSGSLDTQYF
TRBJ2-3 TRBV5-1 CASSRTSGDGTDTQYF
TRBJ2-7 TRBV2 CASIPELGLHEQYF
TRBJ1-3 TRBV13 CATERVSSGNTIYF
TRBJ2-5 TRBV7-2 CASSLSRETQYF
TRBJ2-7 TRBV27 CASSFVGAEQYF
TRBJ2-5 TRBV2 CASSIGSEETQYF
TRBJ1-4 TRBV28 CASSLGGGATNEKLFF
TRBJ2-7 TRBV7-9 CASSLGRPGQGSYEQYF
TRBJ2-1 TRBV27 CASRQGATANEQFF
TRBJ2-5 TRBV7-9 CASSSTKETQYF
TRBJ2-3 TRBV5-1 CASSFRDSTDTQYF
TRBJ1-2 TRBV5-1 CASSIPTAVLRYGYTF
TRBJ1-6 TRBV5-4 CASSTPQGSPLHF
TRBJ1-2 TRBV6-5 CASSSADRGLVYGYTF
TRBJ2-7 TRBV2 CASLSGVGYGEQYF
TRBJ1-5 TRBV2 CASSEGSQNQPQHF
TRBJ1-5 TRBV5-5 CASSLRWGDQPQHF
TRBJ1-5 TRBV2 CASRPVGGQGGNQPQHF
TRBJ1-4 TRBV27 CASSWTGLTNEKLFF
TRBJ1-1 TRBV4-1 CASSQGPGNTEAFF
TRBJ1-3 TRBV5-5 CASSVQGVVGNTIYF
TRBJ1-2 TRBV5-4 CASSLGGASGYTF